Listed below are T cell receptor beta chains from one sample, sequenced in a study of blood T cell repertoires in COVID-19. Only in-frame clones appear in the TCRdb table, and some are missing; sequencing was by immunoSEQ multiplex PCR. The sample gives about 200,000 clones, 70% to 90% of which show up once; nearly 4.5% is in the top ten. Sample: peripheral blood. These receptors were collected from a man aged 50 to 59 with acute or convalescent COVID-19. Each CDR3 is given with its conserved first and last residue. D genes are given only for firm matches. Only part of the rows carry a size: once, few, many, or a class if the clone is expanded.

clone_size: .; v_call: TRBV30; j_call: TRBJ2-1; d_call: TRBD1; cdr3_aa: CAWSTGQGANEQFF; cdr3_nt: TGTGCCTGGAGTACAGGACAGGGGGCGAATGAGCAGTTCTTC
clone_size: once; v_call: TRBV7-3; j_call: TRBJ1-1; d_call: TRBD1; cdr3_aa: CASSTQGRTEAFF; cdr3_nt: TGTGCCAGCAGCACACAGGGGCGCACTGAAGCTTTCTTT
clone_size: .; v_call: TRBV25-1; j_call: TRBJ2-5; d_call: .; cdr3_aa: CASSEGVSPDPQYF; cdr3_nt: TGTGCCAGCAGCGAGGGTGTATCCCCCGATCCCCAGTACTTC
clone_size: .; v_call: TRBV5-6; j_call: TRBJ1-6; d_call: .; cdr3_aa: CASSPDGGYNSPLHF; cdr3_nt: TGTGCCAGCAGCCCCGACGGGGGTTATAATTCACCCCTCCACTTT
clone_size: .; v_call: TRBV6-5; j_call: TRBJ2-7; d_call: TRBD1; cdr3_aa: CASSSYRGPYEQYF; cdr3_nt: TGTGCCAGCAGTTCCTACAGGGGGCCTTACGAGCAGTACTTC
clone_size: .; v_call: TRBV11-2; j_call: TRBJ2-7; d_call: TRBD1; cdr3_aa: CATSPDRGRSEQYF; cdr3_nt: TGTGCCACCTCCCCGGACAGGGGGCGATCCGAGCAGTACTTC
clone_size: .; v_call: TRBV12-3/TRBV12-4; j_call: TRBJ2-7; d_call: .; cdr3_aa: CASSRRENYEQYF; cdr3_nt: TGTGCCAGCAGCCGGAGGGAGAACTACGAGCAGTACTTC
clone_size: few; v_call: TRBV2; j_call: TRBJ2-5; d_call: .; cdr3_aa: CASSWTEQETQYF; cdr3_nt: TGTGCCAGCAGCTGGACAGAACAAGAGACCCAGTACTTC
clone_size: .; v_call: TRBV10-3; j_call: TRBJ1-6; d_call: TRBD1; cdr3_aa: CAISAARQGARGHGSPLHF; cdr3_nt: TGTGCCATCAGTGCGGCCCGACAGGGGGCAAGGGGGCATGGCTCACCCCTCCACTTT
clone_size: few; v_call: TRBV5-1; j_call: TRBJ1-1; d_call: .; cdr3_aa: CASSLNGPEDTEAFF; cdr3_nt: TGCGCCAGCAGCTTGAACGGCCCCGAGGACACTGAAGCTTTCTTT
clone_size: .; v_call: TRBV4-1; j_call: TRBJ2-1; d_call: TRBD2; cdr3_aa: CASSHLRSGGYNEQFF; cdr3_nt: TGCGCCAGCAGCCACCTTAGGAGCGGGGGCTACAATGAGCAGTTCTTC
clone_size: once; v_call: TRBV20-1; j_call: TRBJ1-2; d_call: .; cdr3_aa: CSASGGGSYGYTF; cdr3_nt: TGCAGTGCTAGTGGGGGCGGCAGCTATGGCTACACCTTC
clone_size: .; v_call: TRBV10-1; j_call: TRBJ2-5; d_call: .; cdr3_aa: CASTRGVGETQYF; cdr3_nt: TGCGCCAGCACTCGGGGAGTCGGAGAGACCCAGTACTTC
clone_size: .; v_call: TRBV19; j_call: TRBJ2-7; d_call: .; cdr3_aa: CASSSGARYEQYF; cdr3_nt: TGTGCCAGTAGTTCTGGAGCCCGATACGAGCAGTACTTC
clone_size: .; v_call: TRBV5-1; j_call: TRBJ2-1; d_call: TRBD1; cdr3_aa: CASSLGTGGSYNEQFF; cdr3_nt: TGCGCCAGCAGCTTGGGGACAGGGGGATCCTACAATGAGCAGTTCTTC
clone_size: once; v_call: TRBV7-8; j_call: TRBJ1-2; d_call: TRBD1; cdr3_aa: CASSLVWGQYGYTF; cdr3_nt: TGTGCCAGCAGCTTAGTGTGGGGACAGTATGGCTACACCTTC
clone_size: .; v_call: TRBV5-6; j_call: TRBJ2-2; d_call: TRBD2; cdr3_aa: CASSPIAGNTGELFF; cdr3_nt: TGTGCCAGCAGCCCTATAGCGGGGAACACCGGGGAGCTGTTTTTT
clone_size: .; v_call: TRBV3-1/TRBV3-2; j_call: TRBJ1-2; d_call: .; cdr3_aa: CASSQGGASNYGYTF; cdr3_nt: TGTGCCAGCAGCCAAGGGGGAGCCTCTAACTATGGCTACACCTTC
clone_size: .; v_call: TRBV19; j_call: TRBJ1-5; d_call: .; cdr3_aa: CASSRGGLYSNQPQHF; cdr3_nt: TGTGCCAGTAGTAGGGGGGGTCTTTATAGCAATCAGCCCCAGCATTTT
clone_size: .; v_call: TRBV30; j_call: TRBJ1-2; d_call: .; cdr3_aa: CAWTENRHYGYTF; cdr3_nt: TGTGCCTGGACAGAAAACAGGCACTATGGCTACACCTTC
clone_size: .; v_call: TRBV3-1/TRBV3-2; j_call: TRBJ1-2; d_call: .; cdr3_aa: CASSQNLREYGYTF; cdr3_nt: TGTGCCAGCAGCCAAAATCTCCGGGAATATGGCTACACCTTC
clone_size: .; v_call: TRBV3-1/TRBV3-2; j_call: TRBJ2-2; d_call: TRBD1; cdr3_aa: CASTRAGTANTGELFF; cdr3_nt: TGTGCCAGCACCCGCGCCGGGACAGCTAACACCGGGGAGCTGTTTTTT
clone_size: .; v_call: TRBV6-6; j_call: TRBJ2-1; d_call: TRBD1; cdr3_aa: CASKGTGEFF; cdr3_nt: TGTGCCAGCAAAGGGACAGGGGAGTTCTTC
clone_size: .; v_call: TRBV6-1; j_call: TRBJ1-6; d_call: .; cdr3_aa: CASSDNGYGNSPLHF; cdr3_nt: TGTGCCAGCAGTGACAACGGGTATGGGAATTCACCCCTCCACTTT
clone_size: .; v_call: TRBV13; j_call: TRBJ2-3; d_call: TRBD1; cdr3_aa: CASSPGQARTTDTQYF; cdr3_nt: TGTGCCAGCAGCCCGGGACAGGCTCGGACCACAGATACGCAGTATTTT
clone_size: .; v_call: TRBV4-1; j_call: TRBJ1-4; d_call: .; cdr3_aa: CASSQVPGDEKLFF; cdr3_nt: TGCGCCAGCAGCCAAGTGCCAGGGGACGAAAAACTGTTTTTT
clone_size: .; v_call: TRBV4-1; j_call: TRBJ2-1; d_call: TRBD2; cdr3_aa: CASSQGSGVYNEQFF; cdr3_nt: TGCGCCAGCAGCCAAGGGAGCGGGGTTTACAATGAGCAGTTCTTC
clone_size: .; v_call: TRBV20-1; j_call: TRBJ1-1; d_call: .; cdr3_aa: CSASDRLGNTEAFF; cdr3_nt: TGCAGTGCCAGTGACAGGTTAGGAAACACTGAAGCTTTCTTT
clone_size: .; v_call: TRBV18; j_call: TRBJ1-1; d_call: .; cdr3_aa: CASSGGRNTEAFF; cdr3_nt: TGTGCCAGCTCAGGGGGCAGGAACACTGAAGCTTTCTTT
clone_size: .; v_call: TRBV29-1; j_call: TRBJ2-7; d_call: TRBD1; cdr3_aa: CSVETGTYEQYF; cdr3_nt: TGCAGCGTGGAGACAGGGACCTACGAGCAGTACTTC